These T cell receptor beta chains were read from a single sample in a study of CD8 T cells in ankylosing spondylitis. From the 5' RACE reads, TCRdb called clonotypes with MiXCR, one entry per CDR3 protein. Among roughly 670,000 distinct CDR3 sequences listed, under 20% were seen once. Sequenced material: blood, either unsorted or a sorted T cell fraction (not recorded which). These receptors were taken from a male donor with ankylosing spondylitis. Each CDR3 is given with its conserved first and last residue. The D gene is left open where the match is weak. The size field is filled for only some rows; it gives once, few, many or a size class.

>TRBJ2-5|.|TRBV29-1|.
TGCAGCGTTGTGGGTGACATTGGGGAGACCCAGTACTTC
CSVVGDIGETQYF
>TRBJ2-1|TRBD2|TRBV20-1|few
TGCAGTGCTAGAGGACAGGGTCTTGCGGGAGGGCCCGCTGAGCAGTTCTTC
CSARGQGLAGGPAEQFF
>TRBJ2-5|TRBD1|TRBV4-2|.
TGTGCCAGCAGCCAACCCGGGACAGGACAAGAGACCCAGTACTTC
CASSQPGTGQETQYF
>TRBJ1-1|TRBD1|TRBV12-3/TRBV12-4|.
TGTGCCAGCAGCGCGTATTCAGGGACAGGGAACACTGAAGCTTTCTTT
CASSAYSGTGNTEAFF
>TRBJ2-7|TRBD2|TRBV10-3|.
TGTGCCATCAACCCCGGGACTAGCGGCTACGAGCAGTACTTC
CAINPGTSGYEQYF
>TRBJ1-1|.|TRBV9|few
TGTGCCAGCAGCGTAGCTATTGAGAGACCGAACACTGAAGCTTTCTTT
CASSVAIERPNTEAFF
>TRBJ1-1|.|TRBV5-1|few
TGCGCCAGCAGCGCCCCGGGACAGAACACTGAAGCTTTCTTT
CASSAPGQNTEAFF
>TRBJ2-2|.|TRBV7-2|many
TGTGCCAGCAGCTTTAGGGGCAGGGAAAGCACCGGGGAGCTGTTTTTT
CASSFRGRESTGELFF
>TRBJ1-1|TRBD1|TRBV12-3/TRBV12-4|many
TGTGCCAGCAGCCGGGGGAGGGGGCTAGGCACTGAAGCTTTCTTT
CASSRGRGLGTEAFF
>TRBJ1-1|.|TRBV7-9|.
TGTGCCAGCAGCTATGAGAACACTGAAGCTTTCTTT
CASSYENTEAFF
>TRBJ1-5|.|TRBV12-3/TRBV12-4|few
TGTGCCAGCAGTTTGGGCGGACGGGAGAATCAGCCCCAGCATTTT
CASSLGGRENQPQHF
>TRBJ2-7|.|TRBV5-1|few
TGCGCCAGCAGCAAAGACACTAACTACGAGCAGTACTTC
CASSKDTNYEQYF
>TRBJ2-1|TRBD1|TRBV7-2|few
TGTGCCAGCAGCATAGACAGGGGGCAATACAATGAGCAGTTCTTC
CASSIDRGQYNEQFF
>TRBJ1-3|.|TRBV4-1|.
TGCGCCAGCAGCCAAGAAGACGGGACCCTCTCTGGAAACACCATATATTTT
CASSQEDGTLSGNTIYF
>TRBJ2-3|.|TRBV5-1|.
TGCGCCAGCAGCTTGATAGGACAGCTCACAGATACGCAGTATTTT
CASSLIGQLTDTQYF
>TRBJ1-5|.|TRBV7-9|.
TGTGCCAGCAGTATCGTGGGTAGCAATCAGCCCCAGCATTTT
CASSIVGSNQPQHF
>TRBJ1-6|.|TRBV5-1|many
TGCGCCAGCAGCTTGGGCAGGCCTAATTCACCCCTCCACTTT
CASSLGRPNSPLHF
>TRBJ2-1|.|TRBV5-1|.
TGCGCCAGCAGCCAAGGATCGGGGCCCAATGAGCAGTTCTTC
CASSQGSGPNEQFF
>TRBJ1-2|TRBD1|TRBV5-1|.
TGCGCCAGCAGCGCAGGACAGGGGTCCTTCTCTAGCTATGGCTACACCTTC
CASSAGQGSFSSYGYTF
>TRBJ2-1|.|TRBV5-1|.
TGCGCCAGCAGCTTCCTTGAGGCCAGCTCCTACAATGAGCAGTTCTTC
CASSFLEASSYNEQFF
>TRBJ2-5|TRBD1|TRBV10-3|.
TGTGCCATCAGTGACTACAGAGGGGGCGTTGAGACCCAGTACTTC
CAISDYRGGVETQYF
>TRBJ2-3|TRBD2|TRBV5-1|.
TGCGCCAGCAGCCTGAACCTCCTAGCGGGGGGTGATACGCAGTATTTT
CASSLNLLAGGDTQYF
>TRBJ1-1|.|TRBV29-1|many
TGCAGCGTTGAATATTACATGAACACTGAAGCTTTCTTT
CSVEYYMNTEAFF
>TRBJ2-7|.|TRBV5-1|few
TGCGCCAGCACCTTGGGTCTGGGGCACGAGCAGTACTTC
CASTLGLGHEQYF